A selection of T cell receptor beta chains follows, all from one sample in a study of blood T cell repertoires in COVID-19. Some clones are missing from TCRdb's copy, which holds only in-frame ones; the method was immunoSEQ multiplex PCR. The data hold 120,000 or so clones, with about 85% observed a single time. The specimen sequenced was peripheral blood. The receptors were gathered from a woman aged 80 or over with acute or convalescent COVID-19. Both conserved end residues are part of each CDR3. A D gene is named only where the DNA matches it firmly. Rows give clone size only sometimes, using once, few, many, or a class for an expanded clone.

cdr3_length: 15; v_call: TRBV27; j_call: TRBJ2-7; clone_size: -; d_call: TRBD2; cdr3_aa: CASSLERGVTYEQYF; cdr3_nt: TGTGCCAGCAGTCTAGAGCGGGGGGTAACCTACGAGCAGTACTTC
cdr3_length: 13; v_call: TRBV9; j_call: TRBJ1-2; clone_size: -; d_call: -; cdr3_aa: CASSVAFGGHYTF; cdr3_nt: TGTGCCAGCAGCGTAGCGTTCGGGGGGCACTACACCTTC
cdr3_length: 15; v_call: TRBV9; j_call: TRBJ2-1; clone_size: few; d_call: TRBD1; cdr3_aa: CASSVLPGTGGEQFF; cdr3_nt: TGTGCCAGCAGCGTCCTTCCCGGGACAGGAGGGGAGCAGTTCTTC
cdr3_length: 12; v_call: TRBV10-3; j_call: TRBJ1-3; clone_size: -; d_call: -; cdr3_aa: CAIAVSGNTIYF; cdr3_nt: TGTGCCATCGCAGTCTCTGGAAACACCATATATTTT
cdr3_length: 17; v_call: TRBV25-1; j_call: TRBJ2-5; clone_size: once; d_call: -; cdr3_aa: CASSESLGTTLGGTQYF; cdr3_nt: TGTGCCAGCAGTGAATCCCTCGGGACGACCCTGGGGGGGACCCAGTACTTC
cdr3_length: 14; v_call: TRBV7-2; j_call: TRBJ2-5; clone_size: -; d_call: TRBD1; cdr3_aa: CASSFRTGRETQYF; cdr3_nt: TGTGCCAGCAGCTTTCGGACAGGGAGGGAGACCCAGTACTTC
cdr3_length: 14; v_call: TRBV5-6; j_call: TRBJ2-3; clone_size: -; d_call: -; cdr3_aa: CASSSGLSTDTQYF; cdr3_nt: TGTGCCAGCAGCTCGGGACTTAGCACAGATACGCAGTATTTT
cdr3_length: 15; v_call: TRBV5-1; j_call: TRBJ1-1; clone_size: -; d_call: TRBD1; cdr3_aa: CASSLGGRGNTEAFF; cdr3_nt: TGCGCCAGCAGCTTAGGGGGCAGGGGGAACACTGAAGCTTTCTTT
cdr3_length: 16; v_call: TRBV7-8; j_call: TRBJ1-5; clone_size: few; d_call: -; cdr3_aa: CASSRRRGEPNQPQHF; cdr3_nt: TGTGCCAGCAGCCGCCGGAGGGGAGAGCCCAATCAGCCCCAGCATTTT
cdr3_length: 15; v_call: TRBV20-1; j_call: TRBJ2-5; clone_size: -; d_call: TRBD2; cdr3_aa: CSASSGGVFKETQYF; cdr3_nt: TGCAGTGCTAGTAGCGGGGGGGTCTTTAAAGAGACCCAGTACTTC
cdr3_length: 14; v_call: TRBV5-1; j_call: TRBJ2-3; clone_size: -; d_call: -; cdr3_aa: CASKTQGLADTQYF; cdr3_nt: TGCGCCAGCAAGACACAGGGCCTCGCAGATACGCAGTATTTT
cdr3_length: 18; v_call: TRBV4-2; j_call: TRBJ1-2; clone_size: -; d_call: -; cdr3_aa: CASSLTTGSQVYGYGYTF; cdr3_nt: TGTGCCAGCAGCCTAACAACAGGGTCTCAGGTCTACGGCTATGGCTACACCTTC
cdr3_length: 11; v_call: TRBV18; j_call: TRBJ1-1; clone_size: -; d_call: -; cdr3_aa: CASSPGPEAFF; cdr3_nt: TGTGCCAGCTCACCGGGGCCTGAAGCTTTCTTT
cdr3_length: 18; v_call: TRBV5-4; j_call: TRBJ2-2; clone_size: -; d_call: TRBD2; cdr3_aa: CASSPQSSGGRNTGELFF; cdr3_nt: TGTGCCAGCAGCCCTCAATCTAGCGGGGGAAGGAACACCGGGGAGCTGTTTTTT
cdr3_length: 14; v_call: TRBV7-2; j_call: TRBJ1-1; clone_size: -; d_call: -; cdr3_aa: CASSLAGQNTEAFF; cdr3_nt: TGTGCCAGCAGCTTAGCAGGACAGAACACTGAAGCTTTCTTT
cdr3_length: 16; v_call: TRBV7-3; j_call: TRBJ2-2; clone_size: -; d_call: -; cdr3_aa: CASSLGGTSPHGELFF; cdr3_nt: TGTGCCAGCAGCTTAGGAGGGACCAGCCCACACGGGGAGCTGTTTTTT
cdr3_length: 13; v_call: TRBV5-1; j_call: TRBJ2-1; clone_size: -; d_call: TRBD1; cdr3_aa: CASSPDRGGEQFF; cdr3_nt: TGCGCCAGCAGCCCGGACAGGGGCGGTGAGCAGTTCTTC
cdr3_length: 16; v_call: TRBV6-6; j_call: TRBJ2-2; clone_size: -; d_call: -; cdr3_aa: CASSRRFQTGRRELFF; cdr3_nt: TGTGCCAGCAGTCGACGCTTCCAGACAGGGAGGCGGGAGCTGTTTTTT
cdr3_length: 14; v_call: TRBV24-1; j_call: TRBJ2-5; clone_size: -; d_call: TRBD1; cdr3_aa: CATSGDSRGETQYF; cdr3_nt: TGTGCCACCAGTGGGGATAGCAGGGGGGAGACCCAGTACTTC
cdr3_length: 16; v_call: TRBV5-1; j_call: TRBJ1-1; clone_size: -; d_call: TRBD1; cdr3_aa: CASSLISQGRNTEAFF; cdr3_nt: TGCGCCAGCAGCTTAATCTCACAGGGGAGGAACACTGAAGCTTTCTTT
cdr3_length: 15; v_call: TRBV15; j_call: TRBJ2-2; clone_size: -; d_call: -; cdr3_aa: CATSRTEVGPGELFF; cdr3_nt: TGTGCCACCAGCAGGACGGAGGTAGGTCCCGGGGAGCTGTTTTTT
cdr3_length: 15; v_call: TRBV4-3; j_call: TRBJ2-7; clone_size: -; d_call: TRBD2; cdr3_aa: CASSQSGLALDEQYF; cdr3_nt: TGCGCCAGCAGCCAGTCCGGACTAGCGCTCGACGAGCAGTACTTC
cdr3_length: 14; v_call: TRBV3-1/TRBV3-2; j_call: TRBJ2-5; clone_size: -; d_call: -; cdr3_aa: CASSQDYVGETQYF; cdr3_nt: TGTGCCAGCAGCCAAGATTACGTCGGAGAGACCCAGTACTTC
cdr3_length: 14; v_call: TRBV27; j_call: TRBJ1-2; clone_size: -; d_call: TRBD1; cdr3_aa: CASRNRGSSYGYTF; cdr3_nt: TGTGCCAGCAGGAACAGGGGATCGAGCTATGGCTACACCTTC
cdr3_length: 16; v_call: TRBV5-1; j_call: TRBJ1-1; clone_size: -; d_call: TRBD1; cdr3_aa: CASSLAGQGLNTEAFF; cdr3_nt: TGCGCCAGCAGCTTGGCCGGACAGGGCCTGAACACTGAAGCTTTCTTT
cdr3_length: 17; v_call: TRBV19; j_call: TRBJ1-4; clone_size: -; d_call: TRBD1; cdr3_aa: CASSIGFTGGKGEKLFF; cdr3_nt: TGTGCCAGTAGTATCGGGTTCACAGGGGGCAAGGGTGAAAAACTGTTTTTT
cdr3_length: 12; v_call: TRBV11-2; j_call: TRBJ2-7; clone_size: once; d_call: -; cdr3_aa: CASSFSGTGTNF; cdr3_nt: TGTGCCAGCAGCTTTAGCGGGACAGGGACAAACTTC
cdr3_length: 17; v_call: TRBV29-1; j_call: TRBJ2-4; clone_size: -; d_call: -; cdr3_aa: CSVSAGFYGEAKNIQYF; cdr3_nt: TGCAGCGTTTCGGCAGGGTTTTATGGAGAGGCCAAAAACATTCAGTACTTC
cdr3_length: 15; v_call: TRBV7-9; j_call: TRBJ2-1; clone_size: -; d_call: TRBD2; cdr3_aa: CASSRGGAGYNEQFF; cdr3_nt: TGTGCCAGCAGCCGCGGGGGGGCGGGATACAATGAGCAGTTCTTC
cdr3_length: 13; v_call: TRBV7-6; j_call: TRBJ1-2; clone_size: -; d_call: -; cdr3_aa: CASSPTGNYGYTF; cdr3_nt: TGTGCCAGCAGCCCCACCGGGAACTATGGCTACACCTTC
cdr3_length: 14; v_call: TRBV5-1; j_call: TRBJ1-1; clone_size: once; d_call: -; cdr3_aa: CASSNLGGNTEAFF; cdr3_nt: TGCGCCAGCAGCAACCTCGGGGGGAACACTGAAGCTTTCTTT
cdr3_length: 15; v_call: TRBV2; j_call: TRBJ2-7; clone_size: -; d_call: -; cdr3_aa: CASSELGTSLYEQYF; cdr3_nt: TGTGCCAGCAGTGAACTCGGGACATCCCTCTACGAGCAGTACTTC
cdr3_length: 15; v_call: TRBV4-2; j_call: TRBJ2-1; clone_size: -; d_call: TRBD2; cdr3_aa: CASSQDSGGRNEQFF; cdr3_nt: TGTGCCAGCAGCCAAGACTCGGGGGGGAGGAATGAGCAGTTCTTC
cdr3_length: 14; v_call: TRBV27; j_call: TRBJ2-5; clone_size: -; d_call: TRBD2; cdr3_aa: CASSSAGSGETQYF; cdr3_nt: TGTGCCAGCAGTTCAGCGGGGTCCGGGGAGACCCAGTACTTC
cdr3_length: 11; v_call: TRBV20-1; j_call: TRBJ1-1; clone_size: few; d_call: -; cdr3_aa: CRAGKNTEAFF; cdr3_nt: TGCAGGGCAGGGAAGAACACTGAAGCTTTCTTT
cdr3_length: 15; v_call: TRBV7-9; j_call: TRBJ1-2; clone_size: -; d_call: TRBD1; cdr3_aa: CVSSTGQGRGYGYTF; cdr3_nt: TGTGTCAGCAGCACTGGACAGGGTCGGGGCTATGGCTACACCTTC
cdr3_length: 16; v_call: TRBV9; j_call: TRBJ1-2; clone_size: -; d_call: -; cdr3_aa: CASSGSTGATLGGYTF; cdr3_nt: TGTGCCAGCAGCGGTTCAACAGGAGCAACCCTGGGGGGCTACACCTTC
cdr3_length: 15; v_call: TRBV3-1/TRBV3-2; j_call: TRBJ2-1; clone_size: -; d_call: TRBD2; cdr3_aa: CASSQDQRGYNEQFF; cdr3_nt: TGTGCCAGCAGCCAAGATCAGCGGGGGTACAATGAGCAGTTCTTC
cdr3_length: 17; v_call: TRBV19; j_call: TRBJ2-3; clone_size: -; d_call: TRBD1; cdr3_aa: CASSTNQGVLFTDTQYF; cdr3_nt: TGTGCCAGTAGTACAAACCAGGGGGTCCTTTTTACAGATACGCAGTATTTT
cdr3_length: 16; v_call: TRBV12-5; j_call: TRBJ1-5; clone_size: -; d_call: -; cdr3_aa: CASGLGQGYSNQPQHF; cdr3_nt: TGTGCTAGTGGTTTGGGCCAGGGGTATAGCAATCAGCCCCAGCATTTT
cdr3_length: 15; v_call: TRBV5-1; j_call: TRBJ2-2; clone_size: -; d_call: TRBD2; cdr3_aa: CASSLAGFSTGELFF; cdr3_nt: TGCGCCAGCAGCTTAGCGGGGTTCAGCACCGGGGAGCTGTTTTTT
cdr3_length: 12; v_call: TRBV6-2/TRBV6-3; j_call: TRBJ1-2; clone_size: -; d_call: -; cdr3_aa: CASSLLYYGYTF; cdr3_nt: TGTGCCAGCAGTCTCCTATACTATGGCTACACCTTC
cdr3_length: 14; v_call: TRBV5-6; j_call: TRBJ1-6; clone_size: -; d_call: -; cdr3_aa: CASSSVGGDSPLHF; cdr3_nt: TGTGCCAGCAGCTCGGTAGGGGGGGACTCACCCCTCCACTTT
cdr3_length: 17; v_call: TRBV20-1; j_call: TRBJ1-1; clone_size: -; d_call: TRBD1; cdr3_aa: CSASGLWQGARKTEAFF; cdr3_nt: TGCAGTGCTAGTGGTCTATGGCAGGGGGCGCGAAAAACTGAAGCTTTCTTT
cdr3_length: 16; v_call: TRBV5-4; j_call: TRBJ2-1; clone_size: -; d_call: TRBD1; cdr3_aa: CASSPGGTGGPNEQFF; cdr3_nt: TGTGCCAGCAGCCCTGGAGGGACAGGGGGTCCGAATGAGCAGTTCTTC
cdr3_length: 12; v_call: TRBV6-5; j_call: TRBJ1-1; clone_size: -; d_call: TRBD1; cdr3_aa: CASRGQGASSFF; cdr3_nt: TGTGCCAGCAGAGGACAGGGGGCGAGTTCTTTCTTT
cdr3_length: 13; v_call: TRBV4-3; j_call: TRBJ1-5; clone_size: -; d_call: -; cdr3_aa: CASSLGGHQPQHF; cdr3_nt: TGCGCCAGCAGCCTGGGGGGGCATCAGCCCCAGCATTTT
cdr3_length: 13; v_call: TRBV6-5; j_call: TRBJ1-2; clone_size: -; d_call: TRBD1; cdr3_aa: CASSPDRVYGYTF; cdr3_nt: TGTGCCAGCAGTCCTGACAGGGTCTATGGCTACACCTTC
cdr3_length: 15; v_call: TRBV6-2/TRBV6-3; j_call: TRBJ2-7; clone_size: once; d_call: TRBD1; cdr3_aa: CASSQGGPRYGEQYF; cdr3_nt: TGTGCCAGCAGCCAAGGGGGCCCCCGCTATGGAGAGCAGTACTTC
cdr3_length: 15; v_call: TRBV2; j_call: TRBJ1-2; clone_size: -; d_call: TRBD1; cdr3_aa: CASSDSRTGEDGYTF; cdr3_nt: TGTGCCAGCAGTGATTCACGGACAGGCGAGGATGGCTACACCTTC
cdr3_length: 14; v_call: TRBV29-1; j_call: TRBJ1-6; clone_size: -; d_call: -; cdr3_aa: CSVSESSYNSPLHF; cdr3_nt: TGCAGCGTTAGTGAGAGCTCCTATAATTCACCCCTCCACTTT
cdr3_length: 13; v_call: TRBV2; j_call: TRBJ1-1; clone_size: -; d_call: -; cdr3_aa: CGTEEGRDTEAFF; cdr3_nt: TGTGGAACGGAGGAGGGGAGGGACACTGAAGCTTTCTTT
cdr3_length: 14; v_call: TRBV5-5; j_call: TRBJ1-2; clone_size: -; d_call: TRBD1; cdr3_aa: CASSLGDRVGSYTF; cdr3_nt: TGTGCCAGCAGCTTGGGGGACAGGGTTGGTAGCTACACCTTC
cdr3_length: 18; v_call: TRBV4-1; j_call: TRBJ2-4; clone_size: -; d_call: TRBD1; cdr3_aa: CASSQGPGTGGVKNIQYF; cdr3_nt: TGCGCCAGCAGCCAAGGACCCGGGACAGGGGGCGTCAAAAACATTCAGTACTTC
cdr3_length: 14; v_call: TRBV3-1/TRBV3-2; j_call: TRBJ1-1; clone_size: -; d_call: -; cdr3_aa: CASSQDGGVTEAFF; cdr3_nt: TGTGCCAGCAGCCAAGACGGGGGAGTTACTGAAGCTTTCTTT
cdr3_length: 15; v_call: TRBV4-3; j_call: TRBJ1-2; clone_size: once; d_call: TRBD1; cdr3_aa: CASSPGTGISYGYTF; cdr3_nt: TGCGCCAGCAGCCCCGGGACAGGGATCAGCTATGGCTACACCTTC
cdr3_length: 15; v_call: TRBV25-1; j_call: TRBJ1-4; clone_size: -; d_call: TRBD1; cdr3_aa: CASSDDRATNEKLFF; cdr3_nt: TGTGCCAGCAGTGACGACAGGGCAACTAATGAAAAACTGTTTTTT
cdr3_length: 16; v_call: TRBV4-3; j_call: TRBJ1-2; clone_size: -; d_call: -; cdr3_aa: CASSQGFTGANYGYTF; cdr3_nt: TGCGCCAGCAGCCAAGGATTCACAGGAGCAAACTATGGCTACACCTTC
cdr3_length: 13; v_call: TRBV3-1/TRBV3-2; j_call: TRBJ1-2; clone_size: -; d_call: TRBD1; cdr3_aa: CASSPRQGLGYTF; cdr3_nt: TGTGCCAGCAGCCCCCGACAGGGTCTGGGCTACACCTTC
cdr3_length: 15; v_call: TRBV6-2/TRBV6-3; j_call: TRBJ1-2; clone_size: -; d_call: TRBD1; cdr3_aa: CASSRQGAHFYGYTF; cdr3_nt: TGTGCCAGCAGTCGACAGGGGGCACACTTCTATGGCTACACCTTC